This T cell receptor (beta chain) appears in the sequencing data of a study of T cell repertoires in aging, cancer and after chemotherapy. Study summary: Clear clonal overlap appeared across healthy donor samples taken over several months to years.

Notes on this clonotype: No antigen is known for it.

Peripheral blood genomic DNA, not sorted cells or RNA, was the template. TRB rearrangements spanning V, D and J were amplified using mixed TRB-A/B primers. TCRdb re-called the multiplex PCR reads with MiXCR, one entry per CDR3 protein. The sample includes roughly 6,200 distinct CDR3 sequences, under 30% of them seen just once. From germline, CDR1 is MNHEY and CDR2 SVGAGI. V lost 0 bases and J lost 5; bases outside the gene matches: 6. The CDR3 consists of 15 residues. Whole-study findings and limits: Untreated cancer patients had significantly lower blood TCR diversity than age-matched healthy donors. In each cancer cohort, median generation probability increased across chemotherapy, suggesting thymic output rebounded.

The chain carries TRBV6-5 and TRBJ2-5, with 7 bases lining up with TRBD1. This sequence was found in a human donor in good health. The sample consisted of blood. CDR3 nucleotide sequence: TGTGCCAGCAGTTACTCGCTGGGGACAGTGGAGACCCAGTACTTC. Translation: CASSYSLGTVETQYF.